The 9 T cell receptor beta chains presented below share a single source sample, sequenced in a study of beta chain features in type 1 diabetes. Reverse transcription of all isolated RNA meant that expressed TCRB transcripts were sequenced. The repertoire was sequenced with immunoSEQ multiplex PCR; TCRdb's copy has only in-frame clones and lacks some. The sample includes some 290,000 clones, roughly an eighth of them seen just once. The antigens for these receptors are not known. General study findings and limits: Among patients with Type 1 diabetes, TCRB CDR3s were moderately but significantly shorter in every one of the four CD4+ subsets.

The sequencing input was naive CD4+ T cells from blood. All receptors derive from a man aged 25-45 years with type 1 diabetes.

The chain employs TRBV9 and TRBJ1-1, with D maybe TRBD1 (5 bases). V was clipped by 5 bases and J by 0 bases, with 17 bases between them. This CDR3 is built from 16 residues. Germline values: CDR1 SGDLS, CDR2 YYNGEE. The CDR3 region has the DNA TGTGCCAGCAGTCGACTAGGGGACCCGATGAACACTGAAGCTTTCTTT. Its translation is CASSRLGDPMNTEAFF.

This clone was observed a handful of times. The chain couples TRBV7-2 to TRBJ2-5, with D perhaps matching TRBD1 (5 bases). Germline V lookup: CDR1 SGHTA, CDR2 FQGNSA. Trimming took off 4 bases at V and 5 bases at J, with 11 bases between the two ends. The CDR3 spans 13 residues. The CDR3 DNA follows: TGTGCCAGCAGCTCCAGGGTTATGGAGACCCAGTACTTC. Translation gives CASSSRVMETQYF.

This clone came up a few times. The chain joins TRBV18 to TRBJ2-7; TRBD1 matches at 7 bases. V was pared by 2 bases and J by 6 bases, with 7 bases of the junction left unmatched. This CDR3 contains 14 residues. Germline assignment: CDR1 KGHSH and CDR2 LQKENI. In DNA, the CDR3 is TGTGCCAGCTCACCAGGGACAGTAAGTTCCGAGCAGTACTTC. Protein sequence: CASSPGTVSSEQYF.

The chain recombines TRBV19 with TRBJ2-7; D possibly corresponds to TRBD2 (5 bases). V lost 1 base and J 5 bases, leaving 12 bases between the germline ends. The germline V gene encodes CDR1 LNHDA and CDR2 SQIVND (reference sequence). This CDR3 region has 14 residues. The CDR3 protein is CASSIAPSNNEQYF. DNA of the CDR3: TGTGCCAGTAGTATAGCCCCTAGCAACAACGAGCAGTACTTC.

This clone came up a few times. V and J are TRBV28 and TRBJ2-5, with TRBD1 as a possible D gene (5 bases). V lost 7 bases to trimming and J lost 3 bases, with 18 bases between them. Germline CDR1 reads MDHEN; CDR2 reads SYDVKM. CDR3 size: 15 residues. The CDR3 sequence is CASTPSQGLKETQYF. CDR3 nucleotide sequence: TGTGCCAGCACCCCGAGTCAGGGCTTGAAAGAGACCCAGTACTTC.

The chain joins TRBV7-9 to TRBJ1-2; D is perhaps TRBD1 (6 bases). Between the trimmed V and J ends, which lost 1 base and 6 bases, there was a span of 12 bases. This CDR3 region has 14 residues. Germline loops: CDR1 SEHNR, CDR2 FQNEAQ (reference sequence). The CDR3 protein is CASSLELGADGYTF. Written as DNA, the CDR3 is TGTGCCAGCAGCTTAGAGTTGGGGGCCGATGGCTACACCTTC.

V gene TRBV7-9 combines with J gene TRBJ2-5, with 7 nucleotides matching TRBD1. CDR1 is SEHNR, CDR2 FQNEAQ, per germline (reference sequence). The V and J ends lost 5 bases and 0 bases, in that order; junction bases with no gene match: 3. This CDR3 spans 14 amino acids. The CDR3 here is CASSQQGNQETQYF. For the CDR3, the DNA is TGTGCCAGCAGCCAACAGGGGAACCAAGAGACCCAGTACTTC.

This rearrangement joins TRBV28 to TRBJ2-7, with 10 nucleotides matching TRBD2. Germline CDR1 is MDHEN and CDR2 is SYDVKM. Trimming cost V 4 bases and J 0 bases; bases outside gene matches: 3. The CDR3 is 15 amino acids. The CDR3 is CASSSSGGSSYEQYF. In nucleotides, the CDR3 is TGTGCCAGCAGTTCTAGCGGGGGAAGCTCCTACGAGCAGTACTTC.

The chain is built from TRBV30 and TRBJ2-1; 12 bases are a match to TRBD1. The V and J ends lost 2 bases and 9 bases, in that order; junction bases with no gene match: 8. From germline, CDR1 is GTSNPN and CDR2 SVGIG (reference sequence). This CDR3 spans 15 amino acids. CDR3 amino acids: CAWSNRDRGRGEQFF. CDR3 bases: TGTGCCTGGAGTAACCGGGACAGGGGGCGCGGTGAGCAGTTCTTC.